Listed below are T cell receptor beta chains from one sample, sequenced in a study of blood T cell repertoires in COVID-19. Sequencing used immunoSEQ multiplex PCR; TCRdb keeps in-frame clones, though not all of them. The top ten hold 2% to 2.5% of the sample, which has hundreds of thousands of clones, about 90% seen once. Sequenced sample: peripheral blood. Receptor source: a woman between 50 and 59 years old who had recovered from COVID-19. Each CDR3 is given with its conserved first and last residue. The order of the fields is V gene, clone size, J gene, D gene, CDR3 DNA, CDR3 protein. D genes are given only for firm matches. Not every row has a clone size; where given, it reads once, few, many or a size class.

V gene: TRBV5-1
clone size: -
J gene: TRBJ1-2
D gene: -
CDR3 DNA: TGCGCCAGCAGCACACAGGAGTCTGGCTACACCTTC
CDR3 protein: CASSTQESGYTF

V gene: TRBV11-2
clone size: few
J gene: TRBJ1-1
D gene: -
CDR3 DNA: TGTGCCAGCAGCTTACTATACCGCACTGAAGCTTTCTTT
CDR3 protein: CASSLLYRTEAFF

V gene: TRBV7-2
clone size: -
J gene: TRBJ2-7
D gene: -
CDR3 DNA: TGTGCCAGCAGCTTATTTCGGAGAGCAGAGGGCACCGAGCAGTACTTC
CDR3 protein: CASSLFRRAEGTEQYF

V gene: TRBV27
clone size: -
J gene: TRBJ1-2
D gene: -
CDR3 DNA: TGTGCCAGCAGCCCACAGCTCAACTATGGCTACACCTTC
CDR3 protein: CASSPQLNYGYTF

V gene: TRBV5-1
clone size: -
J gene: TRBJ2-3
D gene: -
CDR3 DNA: TGCGCCAGCAGCTTGATTGGGCCCAGTCTACGCACAGATACGCAGTATTTT
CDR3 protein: CASSLIGPSLRTDTQYF

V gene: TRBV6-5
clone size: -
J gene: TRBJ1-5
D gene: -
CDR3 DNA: TGTGCCAGCAGGGGGGCAGGGGGCAATCAGCCCCAGCATTTT
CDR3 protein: CASRGAGGNQPQHF

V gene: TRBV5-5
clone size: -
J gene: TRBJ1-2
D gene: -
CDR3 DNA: TGTGCCAGCAGCGGAGGCGGCCAGGACTATGGCTACACCTTC
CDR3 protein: CASSGGGQDYGYTF

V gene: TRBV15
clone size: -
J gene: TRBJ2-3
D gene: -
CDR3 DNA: TGTGCCACCAGCAGAGGCGTCGACTTGACAGATACGCAGTATTTT
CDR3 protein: CATSRGVDLTDTQYF

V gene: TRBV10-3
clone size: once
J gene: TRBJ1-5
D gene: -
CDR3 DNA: TGTGCCATCAGTGAGGGGATCAGGGGAAGCAATCAGCCCCAGCATTTT
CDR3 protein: CAISEGIRGSNQPQHF

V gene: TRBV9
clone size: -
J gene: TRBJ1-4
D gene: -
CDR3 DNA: TGTGCCAGCAGCGCCCTTAATGAAAAACTGTTTTTT
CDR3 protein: CASSALNEKLFF

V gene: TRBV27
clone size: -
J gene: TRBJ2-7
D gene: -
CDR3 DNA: TGTGCCAGCAGTTTTTCCCTAGCCTCCTACGAGCAGTACTTC
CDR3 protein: CASSFSLASYEQYF

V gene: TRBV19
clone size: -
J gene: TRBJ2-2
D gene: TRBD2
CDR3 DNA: TGTGCCAGTAGCATACTAGCGGGGGTCGCGGGCGGGGAGCTGTTTTTT
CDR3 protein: CASSILAGVAGGELFF

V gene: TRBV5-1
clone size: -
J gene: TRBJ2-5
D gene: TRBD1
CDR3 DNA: TGCGCCAGCAGCTTGGAACAGGGGAAGGAGACCCAGTACTTC
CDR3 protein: CASSLEQGKETQYF

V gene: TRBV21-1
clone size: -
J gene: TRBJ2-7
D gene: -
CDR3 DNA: TGTGCCAGCACCCAAAGGGGAAAGGGGGCGGACGAGCAGTACTTC
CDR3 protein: CASTQRGKGADEQYF

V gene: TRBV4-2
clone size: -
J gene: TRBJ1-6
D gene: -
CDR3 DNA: TGTGCCAGCAGCCAAGAAGGGGTGGAGAGCTCCTATAATTCACCCCTCCACTTT
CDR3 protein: CASSQEGVESSYNSPLHF

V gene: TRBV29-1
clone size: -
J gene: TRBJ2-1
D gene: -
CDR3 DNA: TGCAGCGTTGAGGGGGGAGACCTTTCCTACAATGAGCAGTTCTTC
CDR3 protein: CSVEGGDLSYNEQFF

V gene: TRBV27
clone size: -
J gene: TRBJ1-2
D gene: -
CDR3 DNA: TGTGCCAGCAGTTTATACGGTGGGGACATAACAGTCTATGGCTACACCTTC
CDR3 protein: CASSLYGGDITVYGYTF

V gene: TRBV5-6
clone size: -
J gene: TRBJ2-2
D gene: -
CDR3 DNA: TGTGCCAGCAGCCCCTTGCACCCGGGGTCAGGAAAAACCGGGGAGCTGTTTTTT
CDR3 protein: CASSPLHPGSGKTGELFF

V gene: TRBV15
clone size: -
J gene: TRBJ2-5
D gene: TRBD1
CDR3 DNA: TGTGCCACCAGCAGAGGGGGACAGGGTCAGGAGACCCAGTACTTC
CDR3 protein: CATSRGGQGQETQYF

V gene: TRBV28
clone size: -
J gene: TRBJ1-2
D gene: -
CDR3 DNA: TGTGCCAGCAGTTCCCCGGCCTCAGGACAAAACTATGGCTACACCTTC
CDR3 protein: CASSSPASGQNYGYTF

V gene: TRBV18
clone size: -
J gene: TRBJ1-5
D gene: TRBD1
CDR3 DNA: TGTGCCAGCTCACCAGAGACAGGGAACAATCAGCCCCAGCATTTT
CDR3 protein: CASSPETGNNQPQHF

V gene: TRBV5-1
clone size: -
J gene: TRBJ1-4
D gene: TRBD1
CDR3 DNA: TGCGCCAGCAGCTTGGGACAGGGTGAAAAACTGTTTTTT
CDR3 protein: CASSLGQGEKLFF

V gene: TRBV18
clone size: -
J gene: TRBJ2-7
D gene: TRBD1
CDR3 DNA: TGTGCCAGCTCACCCCGGACAGGGGTGGACGAGCAGTACTTC
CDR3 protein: CASSPRTGVDEQYF